This T cell receptor (beta chain) stems from a study of tumor-infiltrating lymphocytes in primary liver carcinoma. Study-wide context: Surgical resection served as treatment for the primary liver carcinoma of these patients.

Germline DNA was extracted too, while blood RNA derived from unsorted whole blood. None of the patients had received treatment, and all had chronic HBV infection. Reverse transcription of 500 ng total RNA with a constant-region primer produced TCR beta cDNA. Three nested multiplex PCR rounds, a slightly modified ARM-PCR method, built the TCR beta libraries. Investigators reported that the first two PCR rounds, at 9 to 11 cycles each, used TRBV1-TRBV30 forward primers with a C-beta reverse primer. A single record per CDR3 protein comes from TCRdb applying MiXCR to the multiplex PCR reads. The sample lists some 200,000 distinct CDR3 sequences; 65% were seen once. Between the trimmed V and J ends, which lost 2 bases and 11 bases, there was a span of 16 bases. CDR1 and CDR2 from the germline V gene are MNHNY and SVGAGI (reference sequence). The CDR3 sequence is 14 residues long. Comments on this clonotype: A much larger clone differs from this one at a single base, so this may be a read error.

The receptor was derived from a woman aged 55-70 years with primary liver carcinoma and hepatitis B virus infection. Material: peripheral blood. The rearrangement joins TRBV6-6 to TRBJ2-1; no firm D call. CDR3 DNA: TGTGCCAGCAGTTACATCCCGCTTGGAGAGCAGCAGTTCTTC. The encoded protein is CASSYIPLGEQQFF.